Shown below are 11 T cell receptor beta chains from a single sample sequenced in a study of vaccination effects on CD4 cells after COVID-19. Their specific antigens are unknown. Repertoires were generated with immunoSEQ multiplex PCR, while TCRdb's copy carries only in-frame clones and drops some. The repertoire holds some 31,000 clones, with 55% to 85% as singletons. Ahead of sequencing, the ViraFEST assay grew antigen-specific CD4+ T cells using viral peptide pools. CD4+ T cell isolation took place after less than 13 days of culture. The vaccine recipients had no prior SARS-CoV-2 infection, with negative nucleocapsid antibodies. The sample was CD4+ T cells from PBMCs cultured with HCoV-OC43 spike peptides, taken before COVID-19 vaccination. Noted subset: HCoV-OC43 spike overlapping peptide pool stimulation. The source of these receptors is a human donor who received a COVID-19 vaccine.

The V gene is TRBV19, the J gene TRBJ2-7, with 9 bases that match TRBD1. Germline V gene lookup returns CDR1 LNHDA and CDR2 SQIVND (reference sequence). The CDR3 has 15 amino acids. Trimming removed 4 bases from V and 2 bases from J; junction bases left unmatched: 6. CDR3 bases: TGTGCCAGTAGTAGCGCGGGACAGGGACCCTACGAGCAGTACTTC. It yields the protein CASSSAGQGPYEQYF.

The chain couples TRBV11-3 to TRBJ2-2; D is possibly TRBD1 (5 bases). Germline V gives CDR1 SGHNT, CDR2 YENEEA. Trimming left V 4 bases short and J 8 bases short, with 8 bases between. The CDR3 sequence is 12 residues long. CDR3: CASSWGWGELFF. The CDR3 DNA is TGTGCCAGCAGCTGGGGCTGGGGGGAGCTGTTTTTT.

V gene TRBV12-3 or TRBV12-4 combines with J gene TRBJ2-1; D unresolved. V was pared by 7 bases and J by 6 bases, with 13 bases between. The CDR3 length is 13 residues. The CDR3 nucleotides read TGTGCCAGCACCCCGGCCCTCCTCAATGAGCAGTTCTTC. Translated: CASTPALLNEQFF.

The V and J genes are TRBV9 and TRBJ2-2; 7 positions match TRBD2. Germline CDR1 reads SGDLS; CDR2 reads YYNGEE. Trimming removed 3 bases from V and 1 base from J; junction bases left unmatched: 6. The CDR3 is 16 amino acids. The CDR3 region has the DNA TGTGCCAGCAGCGCCCCCGGACTAGTGAACACCGGGGAGCTGTTTTTT. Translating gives CASSAPGLVNTGELFF.

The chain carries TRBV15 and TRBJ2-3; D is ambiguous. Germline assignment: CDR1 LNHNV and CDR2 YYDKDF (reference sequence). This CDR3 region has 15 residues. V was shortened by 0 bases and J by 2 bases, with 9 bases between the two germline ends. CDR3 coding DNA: TGTGCCACCAGCAGAGATGGGGATCCCACAGATACGCAGTATTTT. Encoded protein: CATSRDGDPTDTQYF.

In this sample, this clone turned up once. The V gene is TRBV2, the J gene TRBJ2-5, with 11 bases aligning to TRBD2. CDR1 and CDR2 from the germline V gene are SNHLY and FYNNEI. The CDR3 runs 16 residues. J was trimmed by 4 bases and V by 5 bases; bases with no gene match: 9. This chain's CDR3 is CASSFSTSGAGETQYF. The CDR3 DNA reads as TGTGCCAGCAGTTTCTCGACTAGCGGGGCCGGAGAGACCCAGTACTTC.

The CDR3 bases are TGTGCCAGCAGGTTGGGACAGGGGAGGCAGTATTTT. Its translation: CASRLGQGRQYF. V and J are TRBV28 and TRBJ2-3; 10 nucleotides match TRBD1. CDR3 length: 12 amino acids. CDR1 and CDR2 from the germline V gene are MDHEN and SYDVKM. The V gene end was trimmed by 6 bases and the J gene end by 11 bases; junction bases not matched to a gene: 5.

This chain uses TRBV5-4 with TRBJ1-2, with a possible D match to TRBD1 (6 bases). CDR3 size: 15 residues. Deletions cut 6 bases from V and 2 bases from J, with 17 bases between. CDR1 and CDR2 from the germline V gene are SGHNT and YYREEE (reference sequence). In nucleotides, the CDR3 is TGTGCCAGCATTTTCATAGGAGGGGGGAACTATGGCTACACCTTC. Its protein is CASIFIGGGNYGYTF. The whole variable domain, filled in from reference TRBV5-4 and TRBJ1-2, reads ETGVTQSPTHLIKTRGQQVTLRCSSQSGHNTVSWYQQALGQGPQFIFQYYREEENGRGNFPPRFSGLQFPNYSSELNVNALELDDSALYLCASIFIGGGNYGYTFGSGTRLTVV.

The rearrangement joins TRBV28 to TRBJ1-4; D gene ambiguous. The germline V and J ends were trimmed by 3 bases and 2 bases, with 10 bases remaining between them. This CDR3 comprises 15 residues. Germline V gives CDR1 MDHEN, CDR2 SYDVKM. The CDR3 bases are TGTGCCAGCAGTTTGGGAGGTACGACTAATGAAAAACTGTTTTTT. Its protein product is CASSLGGTTNEKLFF.

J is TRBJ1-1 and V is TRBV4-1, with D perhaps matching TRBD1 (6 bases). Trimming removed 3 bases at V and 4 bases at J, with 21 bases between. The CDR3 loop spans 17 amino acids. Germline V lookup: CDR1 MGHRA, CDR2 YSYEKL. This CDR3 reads CASSHNLGGERGTEAFF. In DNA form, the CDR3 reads TGCGCCAGCAGCCATAACCTAGGGGGGGAGAGGGGCACTGAAGCTTTCTTT.

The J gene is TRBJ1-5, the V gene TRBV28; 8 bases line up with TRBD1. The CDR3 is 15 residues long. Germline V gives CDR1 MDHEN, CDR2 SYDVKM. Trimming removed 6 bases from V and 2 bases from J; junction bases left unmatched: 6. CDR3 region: CASSNRGFGNQPQHF. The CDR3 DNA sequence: TGTGCCAGCAGCAACAGGGGGTTTGGCAATCAGCCCCAGCATTTT.